This T cell receptor (beta chain) came from a study of CD8 T cells in ankylosing spondylitis. TCRdb passed the 5' RACE reads through MiXCR, listing each CDR3 protein once. The repertoire has more than 35,000 distinct CDR3 sequences, over 5.5% of them found once; the top ten carry more than 10%. Germline values: CDR1 MDHEN, CDR2 SYDVKM. Trimming took 6 bases from V and 6 from J; bases not matched to a gene: 10. This CDR3 comprises 17 residues. There are many counts of this clonotype. Material: blood, either unsorted or a sorted T cell fraction (not recorded which). The chain combines TRBV28 with TRBJ2-3; 15 positions match TRBD2. The source is a male donor with ankylosing spondylitis or in good health (not recorded which). CDR3 protein: CASRPWTSGRARDTQYF. The CDR3 region has the DNA TGTGCCAGCAGACCTTGGACTAGCGGGAGGGCCAGGGATACGCAGTATTTT.